The 3 T cell receptor beta chains below were found in one sample sequenced in a study of human T cells and chemical hapten exposure. TCRdb re-called the RACE reads with MiXCR, one entry per CDR3 protein. The table records tens of thousands of distinct CDR3 sequences, over 6.5% of them present only once. Time point specified: patch test 2, 6 weeks after DPC sensitization. Treatment reported: therapeutic diphenylcyclopropenone sensitization with weekly scalp DPC. The sample here was whole blood, taken in connection with sensitization to the hapten diphenylcyclopropenone (DPC). The receptors here all came from a woman aged 50 to 65 with alopecia areata. Some clones in this sample may be carry-over from other donors' samples.

Points on this clonotype: The junction does not match germline at one end; this may be a read error. The gene calls are TRBV27 and TRBJ2-1; possible D gene TRBD1, 6 bases. CDR1 and CDR2 (germline): MNHEY, SMNVEV (reference sequence). The CDR3 loop spans 12 amino acids. CDR3 in amino acids: CASRGPYNEQFF. The CDR3 DNA reads as TGTGCAAGCAGGGGTCCCTACAATGAGCAGTTCTTC.

V and J are TRBV2 and TRBJ2-7; D is possibly TRBD1 or TRBD2 (5 bases each). V lost 6 bases and J 6 bases, leaving 21 bases between the germline ends. Germline CDR1 and CDR2: SNHLY and FYNNEI. This CDR3 spans 15 amino acids. The CDR3 region is CASSLGLGLGSEQYF. CDR3 sequence (DNA): TGTGCCAGCAGCCTAGGACTGGGGCTGGGGAGCGAGCAGTACTTC. Together with reference TRBV2 and TRBJ2-7, the CDR3 gives the full variable domain: EPEVTQTPSHQVTQMGQEVILRCVPISNHLYFYWYRQILGQKVEFLVSFYNNEISEKSEIFDDQFSVERPDGSNFTLKIRSTKLEDSAMYFCASSLGLGLGSEQYFGPGTRLTVT.

This clonotype was detected only a few times. CDR3 sequence: CSVEDASHEQYF. In nucleotides, the CDR3 is TGCAGCGTTGAAGACGCTTCCCACGAGCAGTACTTC. V gene TRBV29-1 combines with J gene TRBJ2-7, with D unresolved. V lost 0 bases, J lost 5 bases, and 8 bases lay in between. The CDR3 is made up of 12 amino acids. Germline V lookup: CDR1 SQVTM, CDR2 ANQGSEA.